The sequence of this T cell receptor beta chain was determined in a study of blood T cells in healthy people across ages. With a J-beta primer mix and a sample-barcoded 5' primer, a second PCR ran about 6 to 11 cycles. From the 5' RACE reads, TCRdb called clonotypes with MiXCR, one entry per CDR3 protein. Of hundreds of thousands of distinct CDR3 sequences in the sample, more than 50% were seen once. This CDR3 comprises 12 residues. Germline assignment: CDR1 MNHNY and CDR2 SVGAGI (reference sequence). V dropped 6 bases and J dropped 7; count of bases not matched to a gene: 5. The V and J genes are TRBV6-6 and TRBJ1-1; 7 bases are shared with TRBD1. The source material was blood. The TCR was taken from a man between 35 and 55 years old in good health. CDR3 region: CASRKDRDEAFF. The CDR3 DNA reads TGTGCCAGCAGGAAAGACAGGGATGAAGCTTTCTTT.